Below, 8 T cell receptor beta chains from the same sample are listed, as sequenced in a study of shared clonotypes between healthy human individuals (dated by TCRdb to 2020 to 2021). Library prep was done by the immunoSEQ multiplex PCR assay. TCRdb carries this immuneACCESS record with in-frame sequences only. Its versions omit some clonotypes, under half of them owing to an unresolved V gene in the studies checked, with the rest unexplained. The sample includes some 1 million clones, with around 76% observed a single time. In total, the top ten clones hold about 1.5% of the sample. Sequencing used memory CD4+ T cells sorted from blood. This specimen's cell subset or site label, per the study, means: CD45RA-negative fraction. Receptors were obtained from a man between 18 and 35 years old in good health.

The J gene is TRBJ2-7, the V gene TRBV19; D gene ambiguous. The V end was cut by 1 base, the J end by 3 bases, with 10 bases between. The CDR3 spans 14 residues. Germline assignment: CDR1 LNHDA and CDR2 SQIVND (reference sequence). The CDR3 nucleotides read TGTGCCAGTAGTATAGGGAGCGTCTTCTACGAGCAGTACTTC. Translated, it gives CASSIGSVFYEQYF. The full variable domain, its missing parts supplied by reference TRBV19 and TRBJ2-7, is DGGITQSPKYLFRKEGQNVTLSCEQNLNHDAMYWYRQDPGQGLRLIYYSQIVNDFQKGDIAEGYSVSREKKESFPLTVTSAQKNPTAFYLCASSIGSVFYEQYFGPGTRLTVT.

This sequence joins TRBV2 and TRBJ1-5; 7 bases line up with TRBD1. This CDR3 comprises 15 residues. Germline V CDR1 and CDR2: SNHLY, FYNNEI. V lost 4 bases, J lost 2 bases, and 5 bases stayed unmatched. The chain's CDR3 is CASSGTGSGNQPQHF. CDR3 nucleotide sequence: TGTGCCAGCAGTGGGACAGGTTCTGGCAATCAGCCCCAGCATTTT. Combining the CDR3 with reference TRBV2 and TRBJ1-5 gives the whole variable domain EPEVTQTPSHQVTQMGQEVILRCVPISNHLYFYWYRQILGQKVEFLVSFYNNEISEKSEIFDDQFSVERPDGSNFTLKIRSTKLEDSAMYFCASSGTGSGNQPQHFGDGTRLSIL.

This chain uses TRBV28 with TRBJ1-2; 7 positions match TRBD1. The CDR3 runs to 15 residues. CDR1 MDHEN and CDR2 SYDVKM come from the germline V gene. Trimming removed 7 bases from V and 4 bases from J; junction bases left unmatched: 12. The CDR3 region is CASTLAQGMGYGYTF. The CDR3 coding sequence is TGTGCCAGCACCCTTGCACAGGGGATGGGCTATGGCTACACCTTC.

In this sample, this clone turned up a few times. The rearrangement uses TRBV7-3 and TRBJ2-5; 7 bases match TRBD1. V trimming: 8 bases; J trimming: 5 bases; junction bases outside the gene matches: 8. The CDR3 runs to 13 residues. Germline V gives CDR1 SGHTA, CDR2 FQGTGA. CDR3 amino acids: CASSQGVGETQYF. CDR3 in DNA: TGTGCCAGCTCGCAGGGGGTCGGGGAGACCCAGTACTTC.

This chain links TRBV10-3 with TRBJ2-7; 8 bases agree with TRBD1. CDR1 and CDR2 (germline): ENHRY, SYGVKD. The trim removed 4 bases at V and 5 bases at J, leaving 1 base unmatched. CDR3 size: 12 residues. The CDR3 region has the DNA TGTGCCATCAGTGGGACAGGGAACGAGCAGTACTTC. Translation: CAISGTGNEQYF.

This chain connects TRBV2 to TRBJ2-1, with a possible D match to TRBD1 (6 bases). CDR1 SNHLY and CDR2 FYNNEI come from the germline V gene. Trimming stripped 7 bases from V and 7 bases from J, with 11 bases between. The CDR3 length is 12 residues. CDR3 bases: TGTGCCAGCACCGGACAGCGTAATGAGCAGTTCTTC. Residues: CASTGQRNEQFF.

About this clone itself: A far larger clone lies a single base away; this is likely a read error. The chain is built from TRBV2 and TRBJ1-1; D ambiguous. The CDR3 has 13 residues. Germline CDR1 SNHLY, CDR2 FYNNEI. Trimming left V 7 bases short and J 3 bases short, with 12 bases between. CDR3 DNA sequence: TGTGCCAGCAACGCCAGGATGGACACTGAAGCTTTCTTT. This encodes CASNARMDTEAFF. Based on the CDR3 plus reference TRBV2 and TRBJ1-1, the full variable domain is EPEVTQTPSHQVTQMGQEVILRCVPISNHLYFYWYRQILGQKVEFLVSFYNNEISEKSEIFDDQFSVERPDGSNFTLKIRSTKLEDSAMYFCASNARMDTEAFFGQGTRLTVV.

This clone was counted a single time. The chain uses TRBV4-3 and TRBJ2-5; a weak D match, TRBD2 (5 bases). The CDR3 sequence is 13 residues long. Germline loops: CDR1 LGHNA, CDR2 YSLEER. V lost 0 bases, J lost 5 bases, and 7 bases lay in between. The CDR3 region is CASSQDRRETQYF. The DNA for the CDR3 is TGCGCCAGCAGCCAAGATAGGAGGGAGACCCAGTACTTC.